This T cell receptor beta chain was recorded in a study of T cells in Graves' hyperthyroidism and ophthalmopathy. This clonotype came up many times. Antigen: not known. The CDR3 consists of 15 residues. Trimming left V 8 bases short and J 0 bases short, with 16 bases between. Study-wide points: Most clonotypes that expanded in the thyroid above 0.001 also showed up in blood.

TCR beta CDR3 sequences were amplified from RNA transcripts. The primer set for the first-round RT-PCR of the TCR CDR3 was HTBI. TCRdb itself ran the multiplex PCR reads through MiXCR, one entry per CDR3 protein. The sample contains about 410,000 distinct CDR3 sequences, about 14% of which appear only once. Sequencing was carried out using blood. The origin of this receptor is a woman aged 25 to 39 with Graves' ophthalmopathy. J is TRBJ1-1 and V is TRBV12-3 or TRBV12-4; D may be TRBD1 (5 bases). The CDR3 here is CASQTPGTLNTEAFF. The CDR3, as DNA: TGTGCCAGCCAGACCCCGGGGACCTTGAACACTGAAGCTTTCTTT.